These 20 T cell receptor beta chains were all obtained from the same sample, sequenced in a study of blood T cell repertoires in COVID-19. The data were produced by immunoSEQ multiplex PCR, yet TCRdb's version contains in-frame clones alone and is incomplete. The sample holds approximately 150,000 clones, over 80% seen once. Sequencing was done on a sample of peripheral blood. Every receptor here comes from a man under 40 with COVID-19, enrolled during active disease.

The chain has TRBV12-3 or TRBV12-4 and TRBJ2-7; 10 bases map to TRBD2. The V segment lost 8 bases and the J segment 6 bases; nucleotides outside the gene matches: 7. CDR3 length: 13 amino acids. CDR3 protein: CASSSGSMGEQYF. In DNA form, the CDR3 reads TGTGCCAGCTCTAGCGGGAGTATGGGCGAGCAGTACTTC.

V is TRBV7-9 and J is TRBJ2-5; 9 bases fit TRBD2. Germline V gene sequence: CDR1 SEHNR, CDR2 FQNEAQ (reference sequence). V lost 7 bases to trimming and J lost 1 base; unmatched junction nucleotides: 4. The CDR3 totals 14 residues. The CDR3 DNA reads TGTGCCAGCACCAAGACTAGCGGCCAAGAGACCCAGTACTTC. It is translated as CASTKTSGQETQYF.

The chain is built from TRBV27 and TRBJ1-5, with a possible D match to TRBD1 (6 bases). V was trimmed by 0 bases and J by 0 bases, leaving 15 bases between them. Germline loops: CDR1 MNHEY, CDR2 SMNVEV (reference sequence). The CDR3 loop spans 18 amino acids. Here the CDR3 DNA reads TGTGCCAGCAGTTTATCATCACGGGGGGGCCATAGCAATCAGCCCCAGCATTTT. It codes for CASSLSSRGGHSNQPQHF.

The chain recombines TRBV19 with TRBJ1-5, with 8 bases matching TRBD1. The germline V gene encodes CDR1 LNHDA and CDR2 SQIVND (reference sequence). The CDR3 length is 15 residues. Losses at the gene ends were 10 bases for V and 4 bases for J; bases not matched to a gene: 12. CDR3: CATKDRQGANQPQHF. CDR3 sequence (DNA): TGTGCCACTAAGGACAGGCAGGGGGCAAATCAGCCCCAGCATTTT.

This clone has a single count. The chain recombines TRBV11-2 with TRBJ1-3; the D is unclear. Between the trimmed V and J ends, which lost 5 bases and 0 bases, there was a span of 11 bases. Germline V CDR1 and CDR2: SGHAT, FQNNGV. The CDR3 extends over 15 amino acids. CDR3 DNA sequence: TGTGCCAGCAGCACTGGAGGGAGCTCTGGAAACACCATATATTTT. This encodes CASSTGGSSGNTIYF.

In this sample, this clone turned up a few times. The chain is built from TRBV4-1 and TRBJ2-2; 10 bases line up with TRBD2. Germline CDR1 is MGHRA and CDR2 is YSYEKL. V lost 4 bases to trimming and J lost 2 bases; unmatched junction nucleotides: 7. This CDR3 has 17 amino acids. CDR3 sequence: CASSLGLAAFNTGELFF. CDR3 sequence (DNA): TGCGCCAGCAGCCTAGGACTAGCGGCCTTCAACACCGGGGAGCTGTTTTTT.

The sample holds a few counts of this clone. The genes are TRBV5-6 and TRBJ2-7, with D perhaps TRBD2 (6 bases). V dropped 5 bases and J dropped 7 bases, with 22 bases sitting between them. Germline values: CDR1 SGHDT, CDR2 YYEEEE. The length of the CDR3 is 15 residues. The CDR3 here is CASRYRGTGAGEQYF. CDR3 bases: TGTGCCAGCAGATACCGTGGGACGGGAGCCGGGGAGCAGTACTTC.

This clone has just a few counts. The rearrangement uses TRBV19 and TRBJ2-2, with unresolved D. With 4 bases removed from V and 2 bases from J, the gap between germline ends came to 11 bases. CDR1 is LNHDA and CDR2 is SQIVND in the germline V gene (reference sequence). This CDR3 has 15 residues. The CDR3 loop reads CASSTQTTNTGELFF. Here the CDR3 DNA reads TGTGCCAGTAGTACCCAGACAACAAACACCGGGGAGCTGTTTTTT.

The chain has TRBV27 and TRBJ2-1, with D possibly matching TRBD1 (6 bases). The V end lost 0 bases, the J end lost 0 bases, and 9 bases lay between the germline ends. The CDR3 extends over 16 amino acids. The V gene's germline CDR1 is MNHEY and CDR2 SMNVEV (reference sequence). In DNA, the CDR3 is TGTGCCAGCAGTTTATCGGGGGCCATCTCCTACAATGAGCAGTTCTTC. As protein: CASSLSGAISYNEQFF.

The genes are TRBV18 and TRBJ1-5, with TRBD1 identical over 7 bases. The CDR3 consists of 13 residues. Germline CDR1 KGHSH, CDR2 LQKENI. Trimming at V came to 6 bases and at J to 4 bases, leaving 3 bases not matched to a gene. CDR3: CASSGTENQPQHF. CDR3 bases: TGTGCCAGCTCCGGGACAGAAAATCAGCCCCAGCATTTT.

The rearrangement joins TRBV3-1 (or the pseudogene TRBV3-2) to TRBJ2-7; D gene ambiguous. V lost 3 bases and J lost 5, with 17 bases in between. The CDR3 spans 15 residues. CDR1 LGHDT and CDR2 YNNKEL come from the germline V gene (reference sequence). CDR3 DNA sequence: TGTGCCAGCAGCCAGGCCGGCCGGGTGAAACACGAGCAGTACTTC. Translation gives CASSQAGRVKHEQYF.

The chain joins TRBV7-9 to TRBJ2-1, with 10 bases lining up with TRBD2. V lost 5 bases and J lost 3; bases outside the gene matches: 4. Germline CDR1 SEHNR, CDR2 FQNEAQ (reference sequence). The CDR3 loop spans 15 amino acids. CDR3 sequence (DNA): TGTGCCAGCAGCGCTAGCGGGAGCGTCTACAATGAGCAGTTCTTC. This gives the protein CASSASGSVYNEQFF.

The chain carries TRBV5-6 and TRBJ2-7; no clear D gene. The CDR3 is made up of 15 amino acids. Germline V CDR1 and CDR2: SGHDT, YYEEEE. The V and J ends lost 1 base and 3 bases respectively, with 14 bases between them. DNA of the CDR3: TGTGCCAGCAGCTTGATAGAGCACGCCCTCTACGAGCAGTACTTC. Its protein is CASSLIEHALYEQYF.

In DNA form, the CDR3 reads TGTGCCTGGAGGTACGGGACAGGGGACACTGAAGCTTTCTTT. It encodes CAWRYGTGDTEAFF. This chain joins TRBV30 and TRBJ1-1; 10 bases align to TRBD1. V lost 3 bases to trimming and J lost 3 bases; unmatched junction nucleotides: 4. CDR1 is GTSNPN, CDR2 SVGIG, per germline (reference sequence). The CDR3 is 14 amino acids.

The V and J genes are TRBV14 and TRBJ2-7, with D unclear. V was trimmed by 1 base and J by 5 bases, leaving 9 bases between them. The CDR3 runs 13 residues. Germline CDR1 reads SGHDN; CDR2 reads FVKESK. CDR3 residues: CASSQVASHEQYF. DNA for the CDR3: TGTGCCAGCAGCCAAGTAGCATCCCACGAGCAGTACTTC.

The chain has TRBV6-6 and TRBJ1-2; 7 bases align to TRBD1. This CDR3 has 14 residues. The germline V gene has CDR1 MNHNY and CDR2 SVGAGI (reference sequence). J gave up 4 bases and V 7 bases, and 9 bases lay outside the gene matches. CDR3 sequence reads: CASIQQGKGYGYTF. The CDR3 nucleotides read TGTGCCAGCATCCAACAGGGGAAGGGCTATGGCTACACCTTC.

The chain joins TRBV20-1 to TRBJ1-1; weak D call: TRBD1 (6 bases). CDR3 length equals 19 residues. Germline V gene data show CDR1 as DFQATT and CDR2 as SNEGSKA (reference sequence). The V gene lost 3 bases and the J gene lost 0 bases, with 26 bases spanning the gap. CDR3 amino acids: CSASGAASRTVVMNTEAFF. The DNA for the CDR3 is TGCAGTGCTAGTGGGGCAGCTTCCAGGACAGTCGTAATGAACACTGAAGCTTTCTTT.

The chain combines TRBV5-4 with TRBJ2-5; TRBD2 agrees at 10 bases. V shed 3 bases, J shed 2 bases, and the junction held 13 bases outside the gene matches. CDR3 length: 18 amino acids. Germline V lookup: CDR1 SGHNT, CDR2 YYREEE (reference sequence). The CDR3 reads CASSYSPLAGGRQETQYF. The CDR3, as DNA: TGTGCCAGCAGCTACTCACCTTTAGCGGGAGGCAGGCAAGAGACCCAGTACTTC. The full variable domain, rest sourced from reference TRBV5-4 and TRBJ2-5, is ETGVTQSPTHLIKTRGQQVTLRCSSQSGHNTVSWYQQALGQGPQFIFQYYREEENGRGNFPPRFSGLQFPNYSSELNVNALELDDSALYLCASSYSPLAGGRQETQYFGPGTRLLVL.

Here the CDR3 DNA reads TGTGCCAGCAGTCCCTATGGGGGCCAAGTAGGACTAGCCCTCAATGAGCAGTTCTTC. Its translation is CASSPYGGQVGLALNEQFF. The chain carries TRBV27 and TRBJ2-1, with 8 positions matching TRBD2. With 5 bases clipped from V and 6 bases from J, the junction kept 21 bases outside the gene matches. The CDR3 contains 19 residues. The germline V gene encodes CDR1 MNHEY and CDR2 SMNVEV (reference sequence).

This clone was counted between two and nine times. V usage is TRBV11-2 and J usage is TRBJ2-2, with D possibly matching TRBD2 (6 bases). V lost 7 bases to trimming and J lost 3 bases, with 15 bases between them. From germline, CDR1 is SGHAT and CDR2 FQNNGV. The CDR3 has 15 amino acids. CDR3 loop: CASTRWGEDTGELFF. CDR3 DNA sequence: TGTGCCAGCACCCGATGGGGGGAAGACACCGGGGAGCTGTTTTTT.